The next 17 T cell receptor beta chains were all read from a single sample in a study of cytomegalovirus exposure and HLA in healthy donors. PCR used 60 Vbeta primers and 13 Jbeta primers. The data were produced by immunoSEQ multiplex PCR, yet TCRdb's version contains in-frame clones alone and is incomplete. The profile shows 150,000 to 200,000 clones, about 75% of them singletons. The sequenced material came from PBMCs. These receptors were obtained from a female donor in good health and CMV-seronegative.

This clone was recorded a few times. This chain uses TRBV6-6 with TRBJ2-3; D is unresolved. The V and J ends lost 2 bases and 4 bases respectively, with 7 bases between them. The CDR3 runs to 13 residues. CDR1 and CDR2 (germline): MNHNY, SVGAGI (reference sequence). The CDR3 protein is CASSYRESDTQYF. CDR3 coding DNA: TGTGCCAGCAGTTACCGAGAATCAGATACGCAGTATTTT.

The chain is built from TRBV19 and TRBJ1-2; D perhaps matches TRBD1 (5 bases). This CDR3 is built from 12 residues. V shed 3 bases and J shed 8 bases, with 10 bases lying between them. The germline CDR1 and CDR2 sequences are LNHDA and SQIVND (reference sequence). The CDR3, as DNA: TGTGCCAGTAGTATTGGCGGGACGGGCTACACCTTC. This translates into CASSIGGTGYTF.

The J gene is TRBJ1-5, the V gene TRBV27; 11 bases agree with TRBD1. V lost 0 bases and J lost 6; bases outside the gene matches: 1. The CDR3 has 15 residues. Germline CDR1 MNHEY, CDR2 SMNVEV (reference sequence). CDR3 in amino acids: CASSLSGTGGQPQHF. CDR3 DNA: TGTGCCAGCAGTTTATCGGGGACAGGGGGTCAGCCCCAGCATTTT.

The table lists this clone with a few counts. V and J are TRBV27 and TRBJ2-7, with D unresolved. The CDR3 covers 16 residues. The V and J ends lost 3 bases and 0 bases respectively, with 15 bases between them. Looked up from germline, CDR1 is MNHEY and CDR2 is SMNVEV (reference sequence). CDR3 coding DNA: TGTGCCAGCAGTTTGTATGGTCGAGGCGGCTCCTACGAGCAGTACTTC. Amino acid sequence: CASSLYGRGGSYEQYF.

The chain has TRBV9 and TRBJ2-3; D gene ambiguous. V dropped 4 bases and J dropped 1 base, with 7 bases sitting between them. The CDR3 covers 13 residues. Germline CDR1 SGDLS, CDR2 YYNGEE. The CDR3 reads CASSPTGTDTQYF. The CDR3 region has the DNA TGTGCCAGCAGCCCAACGGGCACAGATACGCAGTATTTT.

On this clone: Distinct nucleotide sequences in the sample also encode this CDR3. The V gene is TRBV5-1, the J gene TRBJ1-2; TRBD1 matches at 11 bases. The V gene's germline CDR1 is SGHRS and CDR2 YFSETQ. This CDR3 has 14 residues. V was clipped by 4 bases and J by 4 bases; unmatched bases: 3. The CDR3 sequence is CASSLGQGAYGYTF. The CDR3, as DNA: TGCGCCAGCAGCCTAGGACAGGGGGCCTATGGCTACACCTTC.

The chain links TRBV19 to TRBJ1-3; 8 nucleotides align to TRBD1. Germline V gene lookup returns CDR1 LNHDA and CDR2 SQIVND (reference sequence). V shed 8 bases, J shed 2 bases, and the junction held 2 bases outside the gene matches. The CDR3 is made up of 13 amino acids. This CDR3 reads CASADRAGNTIYF. CDR3 coding DNA: TGTGCCAGTGCGGACAGGGCTGGAAACACCATATATTTT.

Written as DNA, the CDR3 is TGTGCCAGCAGTCCACAGGGACTAATGGAGACCCAGTACTTC. Residues: CASSPQGLMETQYF. J is TRBJ2-5 and V is TRBV7-6; D is possibly TRBD2 (7 bases). Between the trimmed V and J ends, which lost 6 bases and 5 bases, there was a span of 16 bases. CDR1 SGHVS and CDR2 FNYEAQ come from the germline V gene. This CDR3 has 14 residues.

Details on this clone: One end of the junction is discordant with germline, which a read error may explain. The gene calls are TRBV7-9 and TRBJ1-2; 8 nucleotides line up with TRBD1. Germline V CDR1 and CDR2: SEHNR, FQNEAQ (reference sequence). There are 16 residues in the CDR3. CDR3 loop: CSSKSQTGATNYGYTF. The CDR3 DNA reads TGTTCCAGCAAGTCCCAGACAGGGGCTACTAACTATGGCTACACCTTC.

This sequence joins TRBV28 and TRBJ2-1, with D hard to call. Trimming left V 3 bases short and J 7 bases short, with 10 bases between. Per germline, CDR1 MDHEN and CDR2 SYDVKM. The CDR3 is 13 residues long. CDR3 region: CASSLSGRNEQFF. The CDR3, as DNA: TGTGCCAGCAGTTTGTCGGGTCGAAATGAGCAGTTCTTC.

This rearrangement joins TRBV28 to TRBJ1-5; 7 bases fit TRBD1. Germline loops: CDR1 MDHEN, CDR2 SYDVKM. Trimming took 4 bases from V and 2 from J; bases not matched to a gene: 17. The CDR3 runs 19 residues. The CDR3 region is CASSWRWGPDREGNQPQHF. Written as DNA, the CDR3 is TGTGCCAGCAGTTGGAGGTGGGGGCCCGACAGGGAGGGCAATCAGCCCCAGCATTTT.

The chain combines TRBV29-1 with TRBJ1-1; D is undetermined. There are 10 residues in the CDR3. Trimming took 3 bases from V and 7 from J, leaving 6 bases between them. Germline loops: CDR1 SQVTM, CDR2 ANQGSEA. The CDR3: CSVDGLEAFF. CDR3 DNA: TGCAGCGTTGATGGACTTGAAGCTTTCTTT.

The V gene is TRBV15, the J gene TRBJ2-1, with TRBD2 identical over 8 bases. V dropped 0 bases and J dropped 6; count of bases not matched to a gene: 7. This CDR3 comprises 16 residues. The germline V gene has CDR1 LNHNV and CDR2 YYDKDF (reference sequence). CDR3: CATSRDLRREANEQFF. As DNA, the CDR3 is TGTGCCACCAGCAGAGATCTTAGGCGGGAGGCCAATGAGCAGTTCTTC.

V gene TRBV28 combines with J gene TRBJ2-2; D is unclear. The CDR3 loop spans 14 amino acids. Germline V lookup: CDR1 MDHEN, CDR2 SYDVKM. The V and J ends lost 1 base and 1 base respectively, with 4 bases between them. The CDR3 region is CASSLSGNTGELFF. CDR3 DNA: TGTGCCAGCAGTTTATCCGGGAACACCGGGGAGCTGTTTTTT.

The gene calls are TRBV2 and TRBJ2-7, with 8 bases matching TRBD1. Germline values: CDR1 SNHLY, CDR2 FYNNEI. The junction had 4 bases not matched to a gene; V was cut back by 3 bases and J by 3 bases. CDR3 length: 14 amino acids. The CDR3 region has the DNA TGTGCCAGCAGTGATACAGGGGGTATCTACGAGCAGTACTTC. Its translation is CASSDTGGIYEQYF.

The V call is TRBV6-6, the J call TRBJ2-5, with D uncertain. Per germline, CDR1 MNHNY and CDR2 SVGAGI (reference sequence). The ends were cut back, 3 bases at V and 5 bases at J, with 10 bases in the middle. The CDR3 contains 13 residues. CDR3 sequence: CASSYMAGETQYF. Written as DNA, the CDR3 is TGTGCCAGCAGTTATATGGCAGGCGAGACCCAGTACTTC.

The rearrangement joins TRBV27 to TRBJ1-2; no definite D call. V was clipped by 6 bases and J by 5 bases, with 16 bases between them. Germline values: CDR1 MNHEY, CDR2 SMNVEV (reference sequence). This CDR3 has 14 amino acids. CDR3 sequence: CASREGGRLYGYTF. In DNA form, the CDR3 reads TGTGCCAGCAGGGAAGGAGGCAGGCTTTATGGCTACACCTTC.